This T cell receptor beta chain was captured in a study of regulatory T cells in long-lasting Graves disease. Combining iRepertoire HTBI primers with Arm-PCR of CDR3 regions, the authors built TCR beta libraries. TCRdb re-derived calls from the multiplex PCR reads in MiXCR, one entry per CDR3 protein. The data contain about 520,000 distinct CDR3 sequences, around 12% of them seen just once; the ten biggest clones take up around 10%. Time point specified: newly diagnosed GD, antithyroid drugs for less than 3 months. From RNA extracted from PBMCs, the TCR library was made. This clonotype has only a few counts. These sequences were also reported in another study, on T cells in Graves' hyperthyroidism and ophthalmopathy.

The sample here was peripheral blood mononuclear cells (PBMCs), taken at new diagnosis, from a patient treated with antithyroid drugs. The sequence was collected from a young woman with Graves disease.

CDR3 residues: CASSNPDGEGYGYTF. CDR3 in DNA: TGTGCCAGCAGTAACCCGGACGGAGAGGGGTATGGCTACACCTTC. This chain connects TRBV6-2 or TRBV6-3 to TRBJ1-2, with D perhaps TRBD1 (5 bases). The CDR3 is 15 residues long. Germline V gene sequence: CDR1 MNHEY, CDR2 SVGEGT. Deletions cut 5 bases from V and 5 bases from J, with 18 bases between.